Listed below are T cell receptor beta chains from one sample, sequenced in a study of immune characterization of retroperitoneal liposarcoma. MiXCR, applied by TCRdb to the PCR reads, yields one record per CDR3 protein. There are about 10,000 distinct CDR3 sequences in the sample; about 30% occur only once, and approximately 9.1% lies in the top ten. The source material was tumor tissue. The receptors were gathered from a female donor with retroperitoneal liposarcoma. Each CDR3 is given with its conserved first and last residue. A D gene is named only where the DNA matches it firmly. Some rows have no size entry. The others give once, few or many, or a class for an expanded clone.

V gene: TRBV12-3/TRBV12-4; J gene: TRBJ2-1; clone size: medium-sized; D gene: TRBD1; CDR3 DNA: TGTGCCACCACCTTTGGGACAGGGGTATCTTATGAGCAGTTCTTC; CDR3 protein: CATTFGTGVSYEQFF
V gene: TRBV6-1; J gene: TRBJ2-1; clone size: many; D gene: NA; CDR3 DNA: TGTGCCAGCAGCTCCCTCGGGATAGAGACCTACAATGAGCAGTTCTTC; CDR3 protein: CASSSLGIETYNEQFF
V gene: TRBV6-1; J gene: TRBJ2-7; clone size: medium-sized; D gene: TRBD2; CDR3 DNA: TGTGCCAGCACCGAGACTAGCTACCCCTACGAGCAGTACTTC; CDR3 protein: CASTETSYPYEQYF
V gene: TRBV6-1; J gene: TRBJ2-2; clone size: many; D gene: NA; CDR3 DNA: TGTGCCAGCAGTCGGGACTTAATAAACACCGGGGAGCTGTTTTTT; CDR3 protein: CASSRDLINTGELFF
V gene: TRBV7-2; J gene: TRBJ2-1; clone size: medium-sized; D gene: TRBD2; CDR3 DNA: TGTGCCAGCAATCCGGGGGGGACCATAACCTACGAGCAGTTCTTC; CDR3 protein: CASNPGGTITYEQFF
V gene: TRBV4-1; J gene: TRBJ1-2; clone size: NA; D gene: NA; CDR3 DNA: TGCGCCAGCAGCCAAGAACGGAGTCCCTATGGCTACACCTTC; CDR3 protein: CASSQERSPYGYTF
V gene: TRBV6-1; J gene: TRBJ2-1; clone size: NA; D gene: NA; CDR3 DNA: TGTGCCAGCAGTGCGACAGTTTTCTCCTACAATGAGCAGTTCTTC; CDR3 protein: CASSATVFSYNEQFF
V gene: TRBV6-1; J gene: TRBJ1-1; clone size: few; D gene: TRBD1; CDR3 DNA: TGTGCCAGCAGAGACCACCGGGACAGTTTTGAAGCTTTCTTT; CDR3 protein: CASRDHRDSFEAFF
V gene: TRBV4-1; J gene: TRBJ2-7; clone size: NA; D gene: NA; CDR3 DNA: TGCGCCAGCAGCCAGGCCAGGTTGACTGCCCACGAGCAGTACTTC; CDR3 protein: CASSQARLTAHEQYF
V gene: TRBV6-1; J gene: TRBJ2-3; clone size: many; D gene: NA; CDR3 DNA: TGTGCCAGCATGAGAAATACGCAGTATTTT; CDR3 protein: CASMRNTQYF
V gene: TRBV25-1; J gene: TRBJ2-4; clone size: NA; D gene: NA; CDR3 DNA: TGTGCCAGCAGGGCCAATCTCGGTGCAGCCAAAAACATTCAGTACTTC; CDR3 protein: CASRANLGAAKNIQYF
V gene: TRBV6-1; J gene: TRBJ1-2; clone size: NA; D gene: TRBD1; CDR3 DNA: TGTGCCAGCAGTGAATTTAGAACAGGGGGCTATGGCTACACCTTC; CDR3 protein: CASSEFRTGGYGYTF
V gene: TRBV27; J gene: TRBJ1-2; clone size: few; D gene: TRBD1; CDR3 DNA: TGTGCCAGCAGTTTCAGTCGGGACAGGAGTAACTATGGCTACACCTTC; CDR3 protein: CASSFSRDRSNYGYTF
V gene: TRBV6-1; J gene: TRBJ2-2; clone size: medium-sized; D gene: NA; CDR3 DNA: TGTGCCAGCACCACGAGATATTTCGACACCGGGGAGCTGTTTTTT; CDR3 protein: CASTTRYFDTGELFF
V gene: TRBV27; J gene: TRBJ2-1; clone size: NA; D gene: TRBD2; CDR3 DNA: TGTGCCAGCAGTTTATATAGCGGGTTAGCCAAAAACATTCAGTTCTTC; CDR3 protein: CASSLYSGLAKNIQFF
V gene: TRBV30; J gene: TRBJ1-1; clone size: few; D gene: NA; CDR3 DNA: TGTGCCTGGAACCCCGAAGGGATCGACACTGAAGCTTTCTTT; CDR3 protein: CAWNPEGIDTEAFF
V gene: TRBV6-6; J gene: TRBJ2-7; clone size: medium-sized; D gene: TRBD2; CDR3 DNA: TGTGCCAGCAGTTACTCCAGCGGGGGGGCCCATGAGCAGTACTTC; CDR3 protein: CASSYSSGGAHEQYF
V gene: TRBV18; J gene: TRBJ2-5; clone size: NA; D gene: TRBD1; CDR3 DNA: TGTGCCAGCTCCCCCGGGACAGGTCAAGAGACCCAGTACTTC; CDR3 protein: CASSPGTGQETQYF
V gene: TRBV4-1; J gene: TRBJ1-5; clone size: NA; D gene: NA; CDR3 DNA: TGCGCCAGCAGCCAAACACCACAGGGACGCAATCAGCCCCAGCATTTT; CDR3 protein: CASSQTPQGRNQPQHF
V gene: TRBV6-1; J gene: TRBJ2-3; clone size: few; D gene: NA; CDR3 DNA: TGTGCCAGCAGTAAGGGACCCCTTCAAAATACGCAGTATTTT; CDR3 protein: CASSKGPLQNTQYF
V gene: TRBV11-1; J gene: TRBJ2-5; clone size: NA; D gene: NA; CDR3 DNA: TGTGCCAGCAGCCCGGACACTTTAGAGACCCAGTACTTC; CDR3 protein: CASSPDTLETQYF
V gene: TRBV6-1; J gene: TRBJ2-7; clone size: medium-sized; D gene: NA; CDR3 DNA: TGTGCCAGCAGTGATCGGGGGGCCAGCGTTAAGCAGTACTTC; CDR3 protein: CASSDRGASVKQYF
V gene: TRBV10-1; J gene: TRBJ2-3; clone size: NA; D gene: TRBD2; CDR3 DNA: TGCGCCAGCGGCCGACGTGCGGGAGCAATGCAGTATTTT; CDR3 protein: CASGRRAGAMQYF
V gene: TRBV7-9; J gene: TRBJ2-1; clone size: few; D gene: NA; CDR3 DNA: TGTGCCAGCAGCTACGAACTGGGAATATCTCCCTACAATGAGCAGTTCTTC; CDR3 protein: CASSYELGISPYNEQFF
V gene: TRBV11-2; J gene: TRBJ1-5; clone size: NA; D gene: NA; CDR3 DNA: TGTGCCAGCAGCCTCAGTTCTTTAAGCAATCAGCCCCAGCATTTT; CDR3 protein: CASSLSSLSNQPQHF
V gene: TRBV6-1; J gene: TRBJ2-7; clone size: medium-sized; D gene: NA; CDR3 DNA: TGTGCCAGCAGCCTTACAGGGTACGAGCAGTACTTC; CDR3 protein: CASSLTGYEQYF
V gene: TRBV7-2; J gene: TRBJ2-1; clone size: NA; D gene: TRBD2; CDR3 DNA: TGTGCCAGCAGCTTAGCGTGGGGTAGCGGGTCGTCCTACAATGAGCAGTTCTTC; CDR3 protein: CASSLAWGSGSSYNEQFF
V gene: TRBV12-3/TRBV12-4; J gene: TRBJ2-3; clone size: NA; D gene: NA; CDR3 DNA: TGTGCCAGCAGTTTACAGGGGTCTAGCACAGATACGCAGTATTTT; CDR3 protein: CASSLQGSSTDTQYF
V gene: TRBV6-8; J gene: TRBJ2-7; clone size: NA; D gene: NA; CDR3 DNA: TGTGCCAGCAGCCGGACTTTGGGGTCCAATGAGCAGTACTTC; CDR3 protein: CASSRTLGSNEQYF
V gene: TRBV5-8; J gene: TRBJ2-5; clone size: NA; D gene: TRBD1; CDR3 DNA: TGTGCCAGCAGCTTGGAGGGGACAGGGGGACAAGAGACCCAGTACTTC; CDR3 protein: CASSLEGTGGQETQYF
V gene: TRBV5-6; J gene: TRBJ2-1; clone size: NA; D gene: NA; CDR3 DNA: TGTGCCAGCAGCTTCCGGTTACCGGGCCCCGCCGCCTACAATGAGCAGTTCTTC; CDR3 protein: CASSFRLPGPAAYNEQFF
V gene: TRBV12-3/TRBV12-4; J gene: TRBJ2-7; clone size: few; D gene: TRBD2; CDR3 DNA: TGTGCCAGCAGTTTTGGGGCGGGAGGCCCCGGCTACGAGCAGTACTTC; CDR3 protein: CASSFGAGGPGYEQYF
V gene: TRBV5-4; J gene: TRBJ2-5; clone size: NA; D gene: NA; CDR3 DNA: TGTGCCAGCAGCTCCCTTATTAAGGGCCTGGAGACCCAGTACTTC; CDR3 protein: CASSSLIKGLETQYF
V gene: TRBV12-3/TRBV12-4; J gene: TRBJ2-7; clone size: many; D gene: TRBD1; CDR3 DNA: TGTGCCAGCAGTTCCGGGGACAGCTCCTACGAGCAGTACTTC; CDR3 protein: CASSSGDSSYEQYF
V gene: TRBV27; J gene: TRBJ2-1; clone size: few; D gene: NA; CDR3 DNA: TGTGCCAGCACCCTGGGGGGAAGAGGGGACGAGCAGTTCTTC; CDR3 protein: CASTLGGRGDEQFF
V gene: TRBV6-2/TRBV6-3; J gene: TRBJ1-5; clone size: NA; D gene: NA; CDR3 DNA: TGTGCCAGCAGTTACAGAGGCAATCAGCCCCAGCATTTT; CDR3 protein: CASSYRGNQPQHF
V gene: TRBV7-2; J gene: TRBJ2-1; clone size: many; D gene: NA; CDR3 DNA: TGTGCCAGCAGCTTAGCGCAGGGTGAGCAGTTCTTC; CDR3 protein: CASSLAQGEQFF
V gene: TRBV6-1; J gene: TRBJ2-5; clone size: few; D gene: TRBD1; CDR3 DNA: TGTGCCAGCAGTTCCGGACAGGGGACGGCGACCCAGTACTTC; CDR3 protein: CASSSGQGTATQYF